This T cell receptor beta chain was sequenced in a study of shared clonotypes between healthy human individuals (TCRdb year 2020). In terms of the full investigation: The cohort included three men and a couple of women between 18 and 49 years of age. Per donor, leukapheresis produced somewhere between about 0.94 and 9 billion PBMCs. To estimate repertoire size and how much clonotypes are shared between individuals, the study performed deep sequencing of blood TCR repertoires from a handful of healthy adults. Per donor, three plates each were used for CD4 naive and CD4 memory, two for CD8 naive, and one for CD8 memory. To increase sequencing depth and limit assay-specific biases, TCR repertoire library preparation and sequencing were carried out by different laboratories using diverse techniques.

On this clone: Its antigen is still unknown. It has no much larger one-base neighbor in the sample; base qualities were not kept.

The donors were healthy, HIV-negative adults with no recently reported acute infections or vaccinations. Every donor was a Caucasian adult residing in Nashville, Tennessee, USA. Magnetic negative selection was used to enrich CD4+ T cells, after which naive cells were positively selected on CD45RA and the negative fraction became the memory subset. Blood was collected by leukapheresis, and PBMCs were isolated by Ficoll-Histopaque density gradient centrifugation and then cryopreserved in liquid nitrogen vapor phase. Purity and quantity of every magnetically sorted T cell population were checked by analytical flow cytometry. Genomic DNA was isolated from every sorted fraction and measured by UV absorbance on a Nanodrop 2000c. CDR1 and CDR2 (LGHNA, YSLEER) derive from the germline V gene. V gives up 1 base and J gives up 4 bases, and the segment between their germline ends measures 13 bases. There are 16 amino acids in the CDR3, from cysteine to phenylalanine inclusive. Solely the CDR3 DNA is kept, with 48 bases framed from the first base.

Using the deep immunoSEQ assay, multiplex PCR amplified TCR CDR3 regions from genomic DNA. Extracted genomic DNA from each cell subset was distributed evenly across all wells of several immunoSEQ 96-well plates, and each plate was treated as a replicate. For sorted subsets, about 220 ng of genomic DNA, equivalent to 30,000 or so T cell genomes, went into each replicate PCR. The purified libraries were quantified using a Qubit 3.0 fluorometer, sized with a Bioanalyzer 2100, and then quantified again using the KAPA Library Quantification kit. Every immunoSEQ 96-well plate was sequenced on a dedicated single-read 150-cycle Illumina NextSeq 550 flow cell. The paper's data handling went like this. Because the immunoSEQ output included only junctional sequences and no quality scores, the filtering could not be the same as the filtering used for full-length reads. Sequences were annotated with PyIR, a Python wrapper for IgBLAST v1.9, and V/J genes and CDR3 were assigned using IMGT germline references. Any read was removed if the V/J assignment was weak (E-value above 1e-6), the CDR3 was missing, or the read contained stop codons, out-of-frame junctions, or ambiguous translated residues. V3J clonotypes were defined as sequences sharing an identical inferred V gene, J gene, and CDR3 amino acid sequence. To compute the percentage overlap between repertoires, the number of shared unique clonotypes was divided by the size of the smaller repertoire. Three approaches were used to assess repertoire richness: RTK rarefaction, the Chao1 estimator, and Recon v2.1 estimates of unobserved clonotypes. Generation probabilities for all TCRbeta clonotypes obtained by the gDNA method from a handful of donors were computed using OLGA. TCRdb obtained this table from immuneACCESS and retained in-frame rearrangements with V and J assigned. These tables miss some clones; where compared with another copy, unresolved V genes account for less than half of the shortfall, and the remainder is unexplained. D and trimming were read from the DNA, whereas the V and J calls and clone size are those reported in that table. The sample data list 300,000 to 350,000 clones, and about 73% of these were observed just once. The ten largest clones add up to about 10% of the sample.

What the authors observed across the whole study: Naive subsets generally had larger estimated clonotype richness than memory subsets did. The small number of donors limited the genetic and exposure-history diversity represented. When a handful of donors were compared, the shared fraction of clonotypes was 5% to 6.5% for naive CD4, more than 3% for naive CD8, 2% to 2.5% for memory CD4, and roughly 0.4% for memory CD8. Sampling was restricted to blood, and TCR repertoires in tissue are likely to differ from TCR repertoires in blood. Clonotypes shared by all four sorted-subset donors showed higher generation probabilities than non-shared clonotypes. Based on pairwise subsampling, the degree of clonotype sharing among donors was expected to be affected by sequencing depth. Incomplete sequencing was indicated by rarefaction of sorted-subset datasets, despite the large sequencing depth.

The clonotype comes from a man younger than 40 in good health. The sequencing input was memory CD4+ T cells sorted from blood. The cell subset or site label corresponds to: CD45RA-negative fraction. The receptor chain draws on TRBV4-3 and TRBJ2-2, with TRBD1 tentatively as D gene (7 bases match). The nucleotide sequence is given as TGCGCCAGCAGCCAAGTAGGCAGGGGGGTCACCGGGGAGCTGTTTTTT. Its product reads: CASSQVGRGVTGELFF.